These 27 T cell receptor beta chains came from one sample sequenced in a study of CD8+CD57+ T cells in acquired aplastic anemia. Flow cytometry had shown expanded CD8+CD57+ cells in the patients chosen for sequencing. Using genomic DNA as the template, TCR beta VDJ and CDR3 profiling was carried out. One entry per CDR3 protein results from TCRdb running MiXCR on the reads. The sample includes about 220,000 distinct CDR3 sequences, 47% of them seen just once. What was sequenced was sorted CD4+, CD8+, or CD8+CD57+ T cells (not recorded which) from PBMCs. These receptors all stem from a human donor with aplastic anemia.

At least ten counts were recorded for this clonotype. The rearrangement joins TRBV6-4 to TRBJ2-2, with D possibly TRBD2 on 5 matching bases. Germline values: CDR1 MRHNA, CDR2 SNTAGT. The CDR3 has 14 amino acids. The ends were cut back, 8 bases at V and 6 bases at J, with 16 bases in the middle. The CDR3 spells CASRLGAGAGELFF. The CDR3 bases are TGTGCCAGCCGTCTGGGAGCTGGTGCCGGGGAGCTGTTTTTT.

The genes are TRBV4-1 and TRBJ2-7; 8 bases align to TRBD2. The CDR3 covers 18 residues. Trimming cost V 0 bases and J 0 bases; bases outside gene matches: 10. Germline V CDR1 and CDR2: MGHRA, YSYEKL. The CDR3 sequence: CASSQDGGSGTTSYEQYF. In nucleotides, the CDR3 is TGCGCCAGCAGCCAAGATGGGGGTAGCGGGACGACCTCCTACGAGCAGTACTTC.

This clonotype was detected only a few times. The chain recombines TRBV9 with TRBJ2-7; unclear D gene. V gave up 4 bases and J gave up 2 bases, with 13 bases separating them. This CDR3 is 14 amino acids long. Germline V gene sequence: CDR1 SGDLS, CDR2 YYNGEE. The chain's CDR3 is CASSPKPGTYEQYF. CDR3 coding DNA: TGTGCCAGCAGCCCCAAGCCCGGCACCTACGAGCAGTACTTC.

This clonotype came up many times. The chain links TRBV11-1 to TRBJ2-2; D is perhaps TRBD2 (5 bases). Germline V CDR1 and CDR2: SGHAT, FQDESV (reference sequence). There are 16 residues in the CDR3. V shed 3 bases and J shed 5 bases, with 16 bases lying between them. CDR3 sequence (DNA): TGTGCCAGCAGCTTTTCTTGGGCAGGAGGTACCGGGGAGCTGTTTTTT. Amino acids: CASSFSWAGGTGELFF.

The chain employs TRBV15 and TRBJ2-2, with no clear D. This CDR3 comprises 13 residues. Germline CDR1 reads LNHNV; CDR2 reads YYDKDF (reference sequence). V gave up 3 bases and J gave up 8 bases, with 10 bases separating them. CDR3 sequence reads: CATSSDPGGELFF. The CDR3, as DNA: TGTGCCACCAGCAGCGATCCGGGTGGGGAGCTGTTTTTT.

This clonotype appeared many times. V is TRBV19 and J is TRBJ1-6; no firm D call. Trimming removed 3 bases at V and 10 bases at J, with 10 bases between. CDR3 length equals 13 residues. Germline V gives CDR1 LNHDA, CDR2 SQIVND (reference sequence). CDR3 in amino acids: CASSISAGSPLHF. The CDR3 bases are TGTGCCAGTAGTATTTCGGCAGGATCACCCCTCCACTTT.

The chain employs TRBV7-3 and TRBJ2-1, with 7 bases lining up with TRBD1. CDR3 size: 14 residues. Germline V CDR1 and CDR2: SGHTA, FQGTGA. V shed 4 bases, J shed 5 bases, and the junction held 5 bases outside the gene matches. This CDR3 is CASSSGQINNEQFF. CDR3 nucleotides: TGTGCCAGCAGCTCGGGACAGATTAACAATGAGCAGTTCTTC.

CDR3 sequence (DNA): TGTGCCAGCAGACGACAGGCTAGCTCCTACGAGCAGTACGTC. This sequence encodes CASRRQASSYEQYV. The chain links TRBV6-2 or TRBV6-3 to TRBJ2-7; weak D call: TRBD1 (6 bases). CDR3 size: 14 residues. The V end was cut by 6 bases, the J end by 0 bases, with 12 bases between. Germline values: CDR1 MNHEY, CDR2 SVGEGT.

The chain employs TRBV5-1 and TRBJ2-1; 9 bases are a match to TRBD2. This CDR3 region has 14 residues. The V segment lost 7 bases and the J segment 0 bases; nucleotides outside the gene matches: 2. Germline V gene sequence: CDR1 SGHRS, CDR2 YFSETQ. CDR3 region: CASCSGGSYNEQFF. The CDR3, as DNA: TGCGCCAGCTGTAGCGGGGGCTCCTACAATGAGCAGTTCTTC. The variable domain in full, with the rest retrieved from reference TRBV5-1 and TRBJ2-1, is KAGVTQTPRYLIKTRGQQVTLSCSPISGHRSVSWYQQTPGQGLQFLFEYFSETQRNKGNFPGRFSGRQFSNSRSEMNVSTLELGDSALYLCASCSGGSYNEQFFGPGTRLTVL.

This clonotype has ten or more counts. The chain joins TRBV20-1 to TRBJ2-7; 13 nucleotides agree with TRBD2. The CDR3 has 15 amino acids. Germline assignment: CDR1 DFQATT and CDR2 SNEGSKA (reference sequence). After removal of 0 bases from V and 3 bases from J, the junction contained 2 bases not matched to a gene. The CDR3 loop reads CSARDGTSGNYEQYF. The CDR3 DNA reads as TGCAGTGCTAGAGACGGGACTAGCGGGAACTACGAGCAGTACTTC.

The CDR3 DNA follows: TGCAGCGTCGGGACGGTCTCCTACGAGCAGTACTTC. Its protein is CSVGTVSYEQYF. The V gene is TRBV29-1, the J gene TRBJ2-7, with D tentatively TRBD1 or TRBD2 (5 bases each). Germline CDR1 is SQVTM and CDR2 is ANQGSEA. Trimming left V 6 bases short and J 0 bases short, with 9 bases between. There are 12 residues in the CDR3.

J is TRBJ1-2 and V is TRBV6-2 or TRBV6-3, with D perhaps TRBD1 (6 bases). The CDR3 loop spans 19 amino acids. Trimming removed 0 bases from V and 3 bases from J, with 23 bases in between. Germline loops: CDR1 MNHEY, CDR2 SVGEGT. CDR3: CASSYSRLNGGASDYGYTF. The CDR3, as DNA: TGTGCCAGCAGTTACTCGCGGTTGAATGGGGGCGCATCCGACTATGGCTACACCTTC.

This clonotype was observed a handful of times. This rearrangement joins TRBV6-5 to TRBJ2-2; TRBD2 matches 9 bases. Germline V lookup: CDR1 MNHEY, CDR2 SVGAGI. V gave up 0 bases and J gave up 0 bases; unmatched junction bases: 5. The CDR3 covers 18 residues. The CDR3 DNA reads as TGTGCCAGCAGTTACTCGATTTCTAGCGGGACGAACACCGGGGAGCTGTTTTTT. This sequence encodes CASSYSISSGTNTGELFF.

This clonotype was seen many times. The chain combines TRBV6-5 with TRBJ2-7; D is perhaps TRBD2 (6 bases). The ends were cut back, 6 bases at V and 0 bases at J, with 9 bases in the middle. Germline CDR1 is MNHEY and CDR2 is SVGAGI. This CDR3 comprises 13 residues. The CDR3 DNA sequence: TGTGCCAGCAGCCCGACTAGCTCCTACGAGCAGTACTTC. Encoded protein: CASSPTSSYEQYF.

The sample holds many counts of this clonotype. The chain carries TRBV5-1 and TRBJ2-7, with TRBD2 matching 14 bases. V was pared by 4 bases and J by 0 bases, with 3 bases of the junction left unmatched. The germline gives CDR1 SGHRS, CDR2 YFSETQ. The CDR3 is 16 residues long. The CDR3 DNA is TGCGCCAGCAGCACAGGGACTAGCGGGAGCTCCTACGAGCAGTACTTC. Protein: CASSTGTSGSSYEQYF.

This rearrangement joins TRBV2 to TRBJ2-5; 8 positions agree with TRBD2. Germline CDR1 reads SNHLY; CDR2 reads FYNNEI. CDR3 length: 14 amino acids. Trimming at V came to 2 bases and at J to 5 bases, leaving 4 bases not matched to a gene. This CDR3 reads CASSEQREIETQYF. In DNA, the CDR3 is TGTGCCAGCAGTGAACAGCGGGAGATCGAGACCCAGTACTTC.

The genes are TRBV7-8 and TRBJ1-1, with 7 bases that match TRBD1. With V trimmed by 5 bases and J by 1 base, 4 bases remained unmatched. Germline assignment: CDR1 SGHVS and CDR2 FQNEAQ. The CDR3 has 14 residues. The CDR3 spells CASSLQGSNTEAFF. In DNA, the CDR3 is TGTGCCAGCAGCCTACAGGGGTCGAACACTGAAGCTTTCTTT.

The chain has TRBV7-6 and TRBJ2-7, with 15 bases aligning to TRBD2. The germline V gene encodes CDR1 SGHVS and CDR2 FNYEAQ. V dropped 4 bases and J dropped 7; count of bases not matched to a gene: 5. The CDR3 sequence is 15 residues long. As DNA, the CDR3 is TGTGCCAGCAGCTCGGGACTAGCGGGGGGTTTAGAGCAGTACTTC. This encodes CASSSGLAGGLEQYF.

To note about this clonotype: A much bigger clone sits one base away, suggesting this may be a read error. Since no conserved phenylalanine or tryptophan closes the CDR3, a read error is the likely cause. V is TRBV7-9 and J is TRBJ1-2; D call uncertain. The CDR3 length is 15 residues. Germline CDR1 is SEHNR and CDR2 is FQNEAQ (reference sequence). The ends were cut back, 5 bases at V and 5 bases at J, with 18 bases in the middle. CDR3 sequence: CASSPVTRTLYGYTL. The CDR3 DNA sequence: TGTGCCAGCAGCCCCGTGACCAGGACCCTTTATGGCTACACCCTC.

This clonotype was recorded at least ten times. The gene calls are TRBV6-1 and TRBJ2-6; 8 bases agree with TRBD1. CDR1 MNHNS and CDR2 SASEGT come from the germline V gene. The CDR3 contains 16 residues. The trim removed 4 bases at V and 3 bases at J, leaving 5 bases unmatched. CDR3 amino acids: CASSATGGDGANVLTF. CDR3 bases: TGTGCCAGCAGTGCTACAGGGGGTGATGGGGCCAACGTCCTGACTTTC.

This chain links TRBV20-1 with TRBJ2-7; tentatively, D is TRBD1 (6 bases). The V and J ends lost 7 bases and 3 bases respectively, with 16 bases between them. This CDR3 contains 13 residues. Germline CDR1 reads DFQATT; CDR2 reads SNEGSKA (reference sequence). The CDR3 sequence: CSVSLDRRYEQYF. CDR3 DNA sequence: TGCAGTGTGAGCCTGGACAGACGCTACGAGCAGTACTTC.

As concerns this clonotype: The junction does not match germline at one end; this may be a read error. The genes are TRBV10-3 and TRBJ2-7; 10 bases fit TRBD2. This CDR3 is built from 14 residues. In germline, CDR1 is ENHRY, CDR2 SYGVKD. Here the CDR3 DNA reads TGTGCCAGCAGTCCTAGCGGGAGCCTCTACGAGCAGTACTTC. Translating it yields CASSPSGSLYEQYF.

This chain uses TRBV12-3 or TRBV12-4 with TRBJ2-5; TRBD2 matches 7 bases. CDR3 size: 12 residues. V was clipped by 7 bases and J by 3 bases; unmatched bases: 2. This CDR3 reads CASKTSEETQYF. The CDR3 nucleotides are TGTGCCAGCAAAACTAGCGAAGAGACCCAGTACTTC.

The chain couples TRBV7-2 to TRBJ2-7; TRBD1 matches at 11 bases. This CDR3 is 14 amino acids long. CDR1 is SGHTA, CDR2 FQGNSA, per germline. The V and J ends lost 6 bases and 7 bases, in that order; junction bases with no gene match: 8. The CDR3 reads CASSLGGTGGEQYF. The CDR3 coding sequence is TGTGCCAGCAGTTTGGGGGGGACAGGGGGTGAGCAGTACTTC. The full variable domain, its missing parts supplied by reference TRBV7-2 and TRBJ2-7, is GAGVSQSPSNKVTEKGKDVELRCDPISGHTALYWYRQSLGQGLEFLIYFQGNSAPDKSGLPSDRFSAERTGGSVSTLTIQRTQQEDSAVYLCASSLGGTGGEQYFGPGTRLTVT.

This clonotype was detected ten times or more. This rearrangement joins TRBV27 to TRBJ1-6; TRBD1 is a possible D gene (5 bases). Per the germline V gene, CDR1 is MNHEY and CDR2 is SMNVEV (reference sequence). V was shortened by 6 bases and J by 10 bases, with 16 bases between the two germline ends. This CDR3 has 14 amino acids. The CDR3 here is CASSLGQGGSPLHF. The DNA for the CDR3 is TGTGCCAGCAGCTTGGGGCAGGGTGGCTCACCCCTCCACTTT.

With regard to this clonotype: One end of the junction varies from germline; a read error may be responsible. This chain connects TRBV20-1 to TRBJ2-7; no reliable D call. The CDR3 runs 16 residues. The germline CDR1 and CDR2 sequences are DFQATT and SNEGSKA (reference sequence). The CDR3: CSARDSNGWSSYEQCF. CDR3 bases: TGCAGTGCTAGAGACTCTAACGGGTGGAGCTCCTACGAGCAGTGCTTC.

CDR3 sequence (DNA): TGTGCCAGCAGTGAAGGTTGGACGGGCTATGGCTACACCTTC. Protein: CASSEGWTGYGYTF. V is TRBV2 and J is TRBJ1-2; D uncertain. From germline, CDR1 is SNHLY and CDR2 FYNNEI. The length of the CDR3 is 14 residues. V lost 1 base, J lost 4 bases, and 10 bases lay in between.